This TCR beta chain was identified during a study of response to subunit inactivated influenza vaccine. Study results and limitations: Seasonal influenza vaccination, on each occasion, was suggested by the authors to recruit few new T cells.

MiXCR, run by TCRdb on the RT-PCR reads, gives a single entry per CDR3 protein. The table includes under 750,000 distinct CDR3 sequences, roughly 12% detected once. This clonotype showed up just a few times. Antigen specificity is unknown. The germline V gene has CDR1 SQVTM and CDR2 ANQGSEA. The ends were cut back, 4 bases at V and 7 bases at J, with 11 bases in the middle. The CDR3 extends over 12 amino acids. Sample: PBMCs from blood, taken on the day of vaccination. The TCR sequence derives from a man aged 50-59 years who received an inactivated influenza vaccine. The rearrangement links TRBV29-1 to TRBJ2-1, with D hard to call. The CDR3 loop is CSVASSGNEQFF. As DNA, the CDR3 is TGCAGCGTTGCCTCTAGTGGGAATGAGCAGTTCTTC.